This T cell receptor (beta chain) is from a study of identical twins. Notes on the study in general: Twins' excess sharing was less marked for out-of-frame beta sequences.

TCRdb reprocessed the 5' RACE reads via MiXCR and lists one record per CDR3 protein. The sample shows 1.5 million to 2 million distinct CDR3 sequences, around 29% of them seen only once. CDR1 is SGHRS, CDR2 YFSETQ, per germline. This CDR3 has 14 residues. Deletions cut 5 bases from V and 0 bases from J, with 11 bases between. A note on this clonotype: No antigen is known for it.

This receptor was obtained from a newborn girl in good health. The sequenced sample consisted of cord blood. The V call is TRBV5-1, the J call TRBJ2-5; no definite D call. CDR3 sequence reads: CASRLTPNQETQYF. The CDR3 bases are TGCGCCAGCAGATTGACGCCCAACCAAGAGACCCAGTACTTC.